The 2 T cell receptor beta chains in this list originate from one sample, sequenced in a study of T cells in Graves' hyperthyroidism and ophthalmopathy. The investigators amplified TCR beta CDR3 regions from RNA transcripts. During a first-round RT-PCR of the TCR CDR3, the HTBI primer set was used. A single record per CDR3 protein comes from TCRdb applying MiXCR to the multiplex PCR reads. The sample has about 600,000 distinct CDR3 sequences; roughly 14% are singletons. Sequenced sample: blood. These receptor sequences come from a woman aged 45-65 years with Graves' ophthalmopathy.

A remark on this clonotype: A much larger clone differs from this one at a single base, so this may be a read error. This CDR3 fails to terminate in the conserved phenylalanine or tryptophan, so it likely reflects a read error. The V call is TRBV12-3 or TRBV12-4, the J call TRBJ2-5; 9 bases align to TRBD2. The CDR3 is made up of 17 amino acids. After removal of 3 bases from V and 5 bases from J, the junction contained 13 bases not matched to a gene. Here the CDR3 reads CASSFGGRVAGDETQYL. As DNA, the CDR3 is TGTGCCAGCAGTTTCGGGGGCAGGGTAGCGGGAGACGAGACCCAGTACCTC.

The chain has TRBV19 and TRBJ2-1; 12 bases are a match to TRBD2. The CDR3 length is 17 residues. In germline, CDR1 is LNHDA, CDR2 SQIVND (reference sequence). Trimming at V came to 0 bases and at J to 4 bases, leaving 4 bases not matched to a gene. The CDR3 bases are TGTGCCAGTAGTATAGAGGCTAGCGGGAGGGCATACAATGAGCAGTTCTTC. It is translated as CASSIEASGRAYNEQFF.